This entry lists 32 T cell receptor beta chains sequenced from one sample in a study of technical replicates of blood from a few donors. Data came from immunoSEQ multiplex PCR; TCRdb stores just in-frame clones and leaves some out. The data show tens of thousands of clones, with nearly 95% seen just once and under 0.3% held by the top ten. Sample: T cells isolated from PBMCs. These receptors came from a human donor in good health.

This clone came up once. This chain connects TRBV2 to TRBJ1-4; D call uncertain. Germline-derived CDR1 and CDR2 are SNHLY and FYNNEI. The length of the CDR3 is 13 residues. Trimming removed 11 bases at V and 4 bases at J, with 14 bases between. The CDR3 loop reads CAAQAEINEKLFF. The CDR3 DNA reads TGTGCCGCCCAAGCGGAGATTAATGAAAAACTGTTTTTT.

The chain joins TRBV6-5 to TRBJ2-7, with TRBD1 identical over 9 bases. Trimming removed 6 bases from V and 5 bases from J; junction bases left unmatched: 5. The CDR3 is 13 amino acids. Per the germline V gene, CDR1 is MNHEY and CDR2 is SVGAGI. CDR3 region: CASSRTGAHEQYF. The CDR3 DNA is TGTGCCAGCAGCCGGACAGGGGCCCACGAGCAGTACTTC.

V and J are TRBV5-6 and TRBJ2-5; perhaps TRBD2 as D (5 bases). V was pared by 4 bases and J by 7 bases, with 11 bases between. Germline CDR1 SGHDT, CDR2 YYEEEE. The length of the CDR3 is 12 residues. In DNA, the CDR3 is TGTGCCAGCAGCCCGGACTCGGGGACCCAGTACTTC. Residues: CASSPDSGTQYF.

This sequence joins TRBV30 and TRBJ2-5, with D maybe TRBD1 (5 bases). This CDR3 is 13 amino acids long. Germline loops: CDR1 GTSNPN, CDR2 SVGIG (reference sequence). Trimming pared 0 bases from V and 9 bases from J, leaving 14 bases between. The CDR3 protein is CAWSVVGARAQYF. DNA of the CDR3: TGTGCCTGGAGTGTGGTAGGAGCCAGGGCCCAGTACTTC.

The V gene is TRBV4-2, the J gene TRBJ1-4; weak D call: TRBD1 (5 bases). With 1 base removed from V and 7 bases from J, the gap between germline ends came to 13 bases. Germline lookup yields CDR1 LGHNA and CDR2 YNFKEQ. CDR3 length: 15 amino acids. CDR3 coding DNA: TGTGCCAGCAGCCAAGCTCCAGGGTCTACTGAAAAACTGTTTTTT. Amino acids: CASSQAPGSTEKLFF.

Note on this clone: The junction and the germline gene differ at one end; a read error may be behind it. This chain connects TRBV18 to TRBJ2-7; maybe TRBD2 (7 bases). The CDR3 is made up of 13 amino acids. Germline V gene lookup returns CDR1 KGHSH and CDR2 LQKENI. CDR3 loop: CASRGGGSDEQYF. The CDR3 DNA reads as TGTGCCAGCCGAGGGGGGGGCTCCGACGAGCAGTACTTC. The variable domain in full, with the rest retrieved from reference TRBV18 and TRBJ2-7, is NAGVMQNPRHLVRRRGQEARLRCSPMKGHSHVYWYRQLPEEGLKFMVYLQKENIIDESGMPKERFSAEFPKEGPSILRIQQVVRGDSAAYFCASRGGGSDEQYFGPGTRLTVT.

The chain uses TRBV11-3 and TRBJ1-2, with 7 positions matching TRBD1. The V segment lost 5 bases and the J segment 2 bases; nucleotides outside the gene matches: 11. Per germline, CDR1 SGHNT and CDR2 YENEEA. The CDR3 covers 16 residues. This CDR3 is CASSPRGQGVNYGYTF. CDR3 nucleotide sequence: TGTGCCAGCAGCCCCCGAGGCCAGGGGGTGAACTATGGCTACACCTTC.

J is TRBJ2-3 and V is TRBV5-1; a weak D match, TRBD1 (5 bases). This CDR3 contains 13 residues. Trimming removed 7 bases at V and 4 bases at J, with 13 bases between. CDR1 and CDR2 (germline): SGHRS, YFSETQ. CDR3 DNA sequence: TGCGCCAGCGGGAAGGGGATGGCAGATACGCAGTATTTT. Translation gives CASGKGMADTQYF.

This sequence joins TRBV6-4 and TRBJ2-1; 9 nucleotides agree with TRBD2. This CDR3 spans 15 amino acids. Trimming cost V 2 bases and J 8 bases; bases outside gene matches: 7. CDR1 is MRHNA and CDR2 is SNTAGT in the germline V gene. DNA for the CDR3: TGTGCCAGCAGTGACGCTAGCGGGACGGGCGATGAGCAGTTCTTC. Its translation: CASSDASGTGDEQFF.

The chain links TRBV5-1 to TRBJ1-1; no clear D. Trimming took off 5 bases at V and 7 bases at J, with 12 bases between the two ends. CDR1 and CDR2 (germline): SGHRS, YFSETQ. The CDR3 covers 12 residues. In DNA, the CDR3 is TGCGCCAGCAGGATTGACCGGGATGAAGCTTTCTTT. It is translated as CASRIDRDEAFF.

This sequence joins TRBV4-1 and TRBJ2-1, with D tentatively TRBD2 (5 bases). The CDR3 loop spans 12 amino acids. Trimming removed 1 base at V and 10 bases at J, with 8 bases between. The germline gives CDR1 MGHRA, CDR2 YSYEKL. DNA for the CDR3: TGCGCCAGCAGCCAAGCGGGGTGGGAGCAGTTCTTC. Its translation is CASSQAGWEQFF.

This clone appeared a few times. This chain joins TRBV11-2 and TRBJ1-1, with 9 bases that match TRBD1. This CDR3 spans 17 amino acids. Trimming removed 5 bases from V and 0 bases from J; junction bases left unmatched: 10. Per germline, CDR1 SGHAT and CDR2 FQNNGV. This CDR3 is CASSPTGGLHMNTEAFF. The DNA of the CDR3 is TGTGCCAGCAGCCCAACAGGGGGCCTTCACATGAACACTGAAGCTTTCTTT.

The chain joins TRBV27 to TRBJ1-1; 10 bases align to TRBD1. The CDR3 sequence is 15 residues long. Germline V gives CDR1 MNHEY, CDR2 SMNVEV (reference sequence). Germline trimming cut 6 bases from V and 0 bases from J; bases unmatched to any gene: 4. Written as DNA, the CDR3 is TGTGCCAGCAGCTGGGACAGGGGCATGAACACTGAAGCTTTCTTT. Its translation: CASSWDRGMNTEAFF.

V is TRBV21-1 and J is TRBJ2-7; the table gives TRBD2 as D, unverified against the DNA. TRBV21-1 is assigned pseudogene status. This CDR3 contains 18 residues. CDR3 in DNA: TGTGCCAGCAGCAAAGCCTGGTACCAGGAGCGGGAGGGCTACGAGCAGTACTTC. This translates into CASSKAWYQEREGYEQYF.

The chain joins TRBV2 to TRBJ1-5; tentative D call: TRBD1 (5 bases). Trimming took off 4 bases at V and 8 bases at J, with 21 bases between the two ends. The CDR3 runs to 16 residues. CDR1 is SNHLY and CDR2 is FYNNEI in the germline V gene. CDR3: CASSGKGRLRGEPQHF. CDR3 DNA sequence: TGTGCCAGCAGTGGGAAAGGACGTTTGCGGGGGGAGCCCCAGCATTTT.

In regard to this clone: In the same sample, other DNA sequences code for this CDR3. Here the CDR3 DNA reads TGTGCCTGGAGTGTAACCGGAGAGACCCAGTACTTC. It translates to CAWSVTGETQYF. The V call is TRBV30, the J call TRBJ2-5; the D is unclear. The CDR3 totals 12 residues. Trimming took off 0 bases at V and 4 bases at J, with 6 bases between the two ends. Germline CDR1 reads GTSNPN; CDR2 reads SVGIG (reference sequence).

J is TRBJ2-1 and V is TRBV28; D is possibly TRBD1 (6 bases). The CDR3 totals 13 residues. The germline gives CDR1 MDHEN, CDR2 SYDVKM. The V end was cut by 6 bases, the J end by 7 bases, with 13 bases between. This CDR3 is CASSPTGQNEQFF. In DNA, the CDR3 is TGTGCCAGCAGCCCAACCGGACAGAATGAGCAGTTCTTC.

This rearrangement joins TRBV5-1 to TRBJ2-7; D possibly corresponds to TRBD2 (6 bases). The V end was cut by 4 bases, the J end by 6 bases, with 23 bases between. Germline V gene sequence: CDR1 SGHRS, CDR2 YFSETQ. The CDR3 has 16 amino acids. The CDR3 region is CASSPARMGEALEQYF. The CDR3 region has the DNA TGCGCCAGCAGCCCGGCGAGGATGGGGGAGGCTCTCGAGCAGTACTTC.

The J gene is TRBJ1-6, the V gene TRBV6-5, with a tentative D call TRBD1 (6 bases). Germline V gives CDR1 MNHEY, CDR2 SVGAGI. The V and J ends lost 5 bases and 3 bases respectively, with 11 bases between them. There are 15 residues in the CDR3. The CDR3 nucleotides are TGTGCCAGCAGTGTCACAGGGAGCTATAATTCACCCCTCCACTTT. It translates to CASSVTGSYNSPLHF.

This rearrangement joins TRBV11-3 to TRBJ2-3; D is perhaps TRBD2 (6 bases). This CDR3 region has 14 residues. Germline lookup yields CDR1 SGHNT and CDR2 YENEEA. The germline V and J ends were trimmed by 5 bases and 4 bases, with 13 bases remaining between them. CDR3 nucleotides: TGTGCCAGCAGCCCAGGAGGGCTTTCAGATACGCAGTATTTT. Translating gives CASSPGGLSDTQYF.

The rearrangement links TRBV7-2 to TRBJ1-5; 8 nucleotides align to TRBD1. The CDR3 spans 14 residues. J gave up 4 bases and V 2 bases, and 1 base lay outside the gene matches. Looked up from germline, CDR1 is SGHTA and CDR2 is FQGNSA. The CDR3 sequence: CASSLRDRNQPQHF. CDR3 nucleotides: TGTGCCAGCAGCTTAAGGGACAGGAATCAGCCCCAGCATTTT.

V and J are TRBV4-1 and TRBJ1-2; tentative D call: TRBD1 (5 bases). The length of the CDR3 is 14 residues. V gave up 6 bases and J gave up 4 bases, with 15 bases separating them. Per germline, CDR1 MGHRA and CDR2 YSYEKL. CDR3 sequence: CASRSAGKGYGYTF. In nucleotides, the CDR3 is TGCGCCAGCAGGTCAGCAGGGAAAGGCTATGGCTACACCTTC.

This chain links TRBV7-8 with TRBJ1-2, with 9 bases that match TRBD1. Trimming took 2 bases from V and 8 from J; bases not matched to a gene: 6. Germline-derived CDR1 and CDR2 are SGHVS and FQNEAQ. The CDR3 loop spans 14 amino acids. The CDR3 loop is CASSLTGGFRGYTF. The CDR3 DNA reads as TGTGCCAGCAGCTTAACAGGGGGCTTTCGGGGCTACACCTTC.

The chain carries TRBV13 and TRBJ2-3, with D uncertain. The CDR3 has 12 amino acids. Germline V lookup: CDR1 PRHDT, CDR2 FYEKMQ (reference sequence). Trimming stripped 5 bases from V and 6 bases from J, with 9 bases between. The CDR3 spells CASSLPGDTQYF. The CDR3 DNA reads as TGTGCCAGCAGCCTTCCCGGGGATACGCAGTATTTT.

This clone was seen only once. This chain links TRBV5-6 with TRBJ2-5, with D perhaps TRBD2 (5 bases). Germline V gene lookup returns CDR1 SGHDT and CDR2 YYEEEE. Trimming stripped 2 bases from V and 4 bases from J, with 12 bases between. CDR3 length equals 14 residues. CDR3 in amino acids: CASSLPPGIETQYF. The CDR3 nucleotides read TGTGCCAGCAGCTTACCTCCCGGGATAGAGACCCAGTACTTC.

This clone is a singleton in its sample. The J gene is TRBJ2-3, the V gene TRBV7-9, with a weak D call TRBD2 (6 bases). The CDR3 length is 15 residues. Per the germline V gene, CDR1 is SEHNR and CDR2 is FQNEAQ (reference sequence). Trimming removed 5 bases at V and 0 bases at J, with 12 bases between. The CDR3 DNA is TGTGCCAGCAGCCAGACTAGGGCTAGCACAGATACGCAGTATTTT. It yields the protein CASSQTRASTDTQYF.

This CDR3 reads CASSQGRVNTEAFF. Here the CDR3 DNA reads TGTGCCAGCAGTCAGGGCCGGGTGAACACTGAAGCTTTCTTT. The chain uses TRBV6-1 and TRBJ1-1; weak D call: TRBD1 (5 bases). V dropped 5 bases and J dropped 0 bases, with 10 bases sitting between them. This CDR3 has 14 residues. CDR1 is MNHNS and CDR2 is SASEGT in the germline V gene.

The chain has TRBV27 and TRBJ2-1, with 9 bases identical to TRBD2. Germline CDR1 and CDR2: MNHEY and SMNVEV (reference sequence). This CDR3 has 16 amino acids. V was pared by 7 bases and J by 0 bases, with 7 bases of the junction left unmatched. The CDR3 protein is CASTLLAGSSYNEQFF. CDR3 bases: TGTGCCAGCACCCTACTAGCGGGTAGCTCCTACAATGAGCAGTTCTTC.

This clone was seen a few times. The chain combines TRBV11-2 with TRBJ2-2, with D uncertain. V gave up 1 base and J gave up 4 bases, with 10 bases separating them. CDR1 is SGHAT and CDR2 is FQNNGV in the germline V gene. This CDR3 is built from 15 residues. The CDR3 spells CASSLVTLSTGELFF. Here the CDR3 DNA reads TGTGCCAGCAGCTTAGTAACTCTGTCCACCGGGGAGCTGTTTTTT.

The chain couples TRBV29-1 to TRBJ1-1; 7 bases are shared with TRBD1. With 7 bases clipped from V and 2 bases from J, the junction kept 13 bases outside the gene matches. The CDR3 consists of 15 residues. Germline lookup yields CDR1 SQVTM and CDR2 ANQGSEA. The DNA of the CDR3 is TGCAGCGCAGACCCGGGACAGATCGTTAACACTGAAGCTTTCTTT. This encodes CSADPGQIVNTEAFF.

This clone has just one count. CDR3 sequence reads: CASSGQGVSILQETQYF. CDR3 DNA: TGTGCCAGCTCCGGACAGGGGGTATCCATTCTTCAAGAGACCCAGTACTTC. V gene TRBV19 combines with J gene TRBJ2-5, with 10 bases lining up with TRBD1. The CDR3 covers 17 residues. V trimming: 9 bases; J trimming: 2 bases; junction bases outside the gene matches: 15. Germline V gene sequence: CDR1 LNHDA, CDR2 SQIVND (reference sequence). Combining the CDR3 with reference TRBV19 and TRBJ2-5 gives the whole variable domain DGGITQSPKYLFRKEGQNVTLSCEQNLNHDAMYWYRQDPGQGLRLIYYSQIVNDFQKGDIAEGYSVSREKKESFPLTVTSAQKNPTAFYLCASSGQGVSILQETQYFGPGTRLLVL.

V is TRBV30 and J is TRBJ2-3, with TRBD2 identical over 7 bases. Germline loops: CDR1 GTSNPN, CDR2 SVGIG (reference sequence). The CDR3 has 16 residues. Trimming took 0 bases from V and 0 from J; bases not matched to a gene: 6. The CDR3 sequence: CAWSVVRRESTDTQYF. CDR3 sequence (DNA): TGTGCCTGGAGTGTAGTTAGGCGGGAGAGCACAGATACGCAGTATTTT.